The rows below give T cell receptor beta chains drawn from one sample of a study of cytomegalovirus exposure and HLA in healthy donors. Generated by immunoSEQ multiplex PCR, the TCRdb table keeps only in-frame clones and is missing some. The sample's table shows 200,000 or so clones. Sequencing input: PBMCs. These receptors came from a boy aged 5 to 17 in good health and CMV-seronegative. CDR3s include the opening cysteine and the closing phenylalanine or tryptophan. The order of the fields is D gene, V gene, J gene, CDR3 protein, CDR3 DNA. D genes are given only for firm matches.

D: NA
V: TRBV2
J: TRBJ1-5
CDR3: CASTPGAAHQPQHF
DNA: TGTGCCAGCACACCAGGGGCAGCTCATCAGCCCCAGCATTTT

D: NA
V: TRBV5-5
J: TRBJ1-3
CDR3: CASSQAGSGNTIYF
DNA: TGTGCCAGCAGCCAGGCGGGCTCTGGAAACACCATATATTTT

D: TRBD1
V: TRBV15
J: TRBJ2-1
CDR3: CATSGGTGGVNEQFF
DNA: TGTGCCACCAGCGGGGGGACAGGGGGCGTAAATGAGCAGTTCTTC

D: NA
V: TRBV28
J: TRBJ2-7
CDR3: CASSETGPYEQYF
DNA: TGTGCCAGCAGTGAGACAGGTCCCTACGAGCAGTACTTC

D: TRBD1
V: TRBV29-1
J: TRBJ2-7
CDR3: CSVYRGRRSYEQYF
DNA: TGCAGCGTTTACAGGGGGCGCAGGTCCTACGAGCAGTACTTC

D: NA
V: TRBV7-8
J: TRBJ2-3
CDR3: CASSPSRLTDTQYF
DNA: TGTGCCAGCAGCCCCAGCCGACTCACAGATACGCAGTATTTT

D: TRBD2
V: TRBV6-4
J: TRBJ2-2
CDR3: CASSDSGGATAGELFF
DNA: TGTGCCAGCAGTGACAGCGGGGGGGCGACTGCCGGGGAGCTGTTTTTT

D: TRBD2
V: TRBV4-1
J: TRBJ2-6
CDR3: CASSPRLAGAPSGANVLTF
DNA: TGCGCCAGCAGCCCCAGACTAGCGGGGGCCCCTTCTGGGGCCAACGTCCTGACTTTC

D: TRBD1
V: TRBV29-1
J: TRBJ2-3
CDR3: CSVGDRIPDTQYF
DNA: TGCAGCGTTGGGGACAGGATACCAGATACGCAGTATTTT

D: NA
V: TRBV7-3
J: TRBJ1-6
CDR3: CASSLGTGNNSPLHF
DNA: TGTGCCAGCAGCCTGGGGACTGGAAATAATTCACCCCTCCACTTT

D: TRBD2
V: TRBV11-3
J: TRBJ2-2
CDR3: CASSPGTSGARTGELFF
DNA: TGTGCCAGCAGCCCCGGGACTAGCGGGGCGCGCACCGGGGAGCTGTTTTTT

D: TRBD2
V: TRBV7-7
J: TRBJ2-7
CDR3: CASSLARGEGYEQYF
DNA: TGTGCTAGCAGCTTAGCGCGGGGGGAAGGATACGAGCAGTACTTC

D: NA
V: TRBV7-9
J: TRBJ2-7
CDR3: CASSLGGGNYEQYF
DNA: TGTGCCAGCAGCTTAGGGGGCGGGAACTACGAGCAGTACTTC

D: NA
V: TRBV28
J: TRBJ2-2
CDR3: CASSRSYRVMSSSGELFF
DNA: TGTGCCAGCAGTCGATCCTACAGGGTAATGTCGTCGTCCGGGGAGCTGTTTTTT

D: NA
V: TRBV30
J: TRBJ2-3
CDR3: CAWKQGRTDTQYF
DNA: TGTGCCTGGAAGCAGGGTCGGACAGATACGCAGTATTTT

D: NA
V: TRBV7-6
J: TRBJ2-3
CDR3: CASSSGSTDTQYF
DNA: TGTGCCAGCAGCTCGGGGAGCACAGATACGCAGTATTTT

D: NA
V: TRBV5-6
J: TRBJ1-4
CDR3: CASSLRRAGKEKLFF
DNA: TGTGCCAGCAGCTTGAGGAGGGCAGGGAAAGAAAAACTGTTTTTT

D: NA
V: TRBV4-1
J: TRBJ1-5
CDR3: CASSYTRETSQPQHF
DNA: TGCGCCAGCAGCTACACCAGGGAAACAAGTCAGCCCCAGCATTTT

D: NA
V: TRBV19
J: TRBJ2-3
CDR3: CASSILTANTQYF
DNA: TGTGCCAGTAGTATACTCACAGCCAATACGCAGTATTTT

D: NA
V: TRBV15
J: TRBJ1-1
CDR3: CATSLGGESGTEAFF
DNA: TGTGCCACCAGCTTAGGGGGGGAGAGCGGCACTGAAGCTTTCTTT

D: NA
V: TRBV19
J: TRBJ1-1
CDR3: CASSTQANTEAFF
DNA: TGTGCCAGTAGTACACAGGCGAACACTGAAGCTTTCTTT

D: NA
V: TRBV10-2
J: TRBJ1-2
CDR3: CASSDQGDGYTF
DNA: TGCGCCAGCAGTGATCAAGGGGATGGCTACACCTTC

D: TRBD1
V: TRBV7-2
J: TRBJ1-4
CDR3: CASSSGQRGVATNEKLFF
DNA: TGTGCCAGCAGCTCGGGACAGAGGGGAGTTGCAACTAATGAAAAACTGTTTTTT

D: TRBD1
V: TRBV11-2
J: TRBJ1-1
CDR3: CASSLRQGRNTEAFF
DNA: TGTGCCAGCAGCTTAAGACAGGGGCGTAACACTGAAGCTTTCTTT

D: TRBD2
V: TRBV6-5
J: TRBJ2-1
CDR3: CASSIGTSATNEQFF
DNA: TGTGCCAGCAGCATCGGGACTAGCGCAACCAATGAGCAGTTCTTC

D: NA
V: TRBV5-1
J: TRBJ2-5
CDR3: CASSSEGGLEYF
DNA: TGCGCCAGCAGCTCGGAGGGGGGGCTGGAGTACTTC

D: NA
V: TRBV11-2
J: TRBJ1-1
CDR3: CASSLFVGGWAFF
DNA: TGTGCCAGCAGCTTATTCGTGGGGGGGTGGGCTTTCTTT

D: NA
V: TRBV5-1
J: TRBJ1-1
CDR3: CASHAGQTNTEAFF
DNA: TGCGCCAGCCACGCGGGCCAGACAAACACTGAAGCTTTCTTT

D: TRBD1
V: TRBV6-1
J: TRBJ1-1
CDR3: CASREDRATEAFF
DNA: TGTGCCAGCAGGGAAGACAGGGCAACTGAAGCTTTCTTT

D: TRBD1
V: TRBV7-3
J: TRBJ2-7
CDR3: CASSPTGQGSYEQYF
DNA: TGTGCCAGCAGCCCAACCGGACAGGGGTCCTACGAGCAGTACTTC

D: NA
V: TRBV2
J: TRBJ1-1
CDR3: CASVYRTDTEAFF
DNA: TGTGCCAGCGTATACAGGACGGACACTGAAGCTTTCTTT

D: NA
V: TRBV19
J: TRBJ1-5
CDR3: CATKGESNSNQPQHF
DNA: TGTGCCACTAAGGGAGAGAGTAATAGCAATCAGCCCCAGCATTTT

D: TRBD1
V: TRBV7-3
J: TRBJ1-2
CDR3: CASSPSRGQGLYGGYTF
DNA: TGTGCCAGCAGCCCAAGTCGGGGACAGGGATTGTATGGTGGCTACACCTTC

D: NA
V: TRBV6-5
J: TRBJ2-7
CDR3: CASSYGGGPPYEQYF
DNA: TGTGCCAGCAGTTACGGGGGGGGCCCCCCCTACGAGCAGTACTTC